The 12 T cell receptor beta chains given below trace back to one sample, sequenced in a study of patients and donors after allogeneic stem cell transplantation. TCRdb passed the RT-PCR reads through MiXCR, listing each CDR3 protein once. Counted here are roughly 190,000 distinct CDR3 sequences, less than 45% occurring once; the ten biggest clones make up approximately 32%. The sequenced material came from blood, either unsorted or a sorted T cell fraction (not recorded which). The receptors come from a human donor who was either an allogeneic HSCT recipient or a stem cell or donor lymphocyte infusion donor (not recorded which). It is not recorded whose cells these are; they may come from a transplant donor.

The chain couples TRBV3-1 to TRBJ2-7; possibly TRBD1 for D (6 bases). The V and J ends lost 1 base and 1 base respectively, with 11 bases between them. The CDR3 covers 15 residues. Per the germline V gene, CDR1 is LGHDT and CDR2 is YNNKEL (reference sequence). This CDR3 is CASSQAPGTSYEQYF. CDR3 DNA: TGTGCCAGCAGCCAAGCCCCTGGGACATCCTACGAGCAGTACTTC.

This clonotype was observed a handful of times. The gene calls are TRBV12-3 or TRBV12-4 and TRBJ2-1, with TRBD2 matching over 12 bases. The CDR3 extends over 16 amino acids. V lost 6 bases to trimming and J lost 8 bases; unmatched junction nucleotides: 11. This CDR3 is CASSPLGLAGTYEQFF. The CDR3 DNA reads TGTGCCAGCAGCCCCCTCGGACTAGCGGGAACGTATGAGCAGTTCTTC.

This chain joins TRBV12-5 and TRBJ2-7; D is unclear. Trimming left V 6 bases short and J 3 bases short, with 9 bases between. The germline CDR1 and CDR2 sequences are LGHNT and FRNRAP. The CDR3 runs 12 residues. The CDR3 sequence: CASGRNIYEQYF. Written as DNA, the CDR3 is TGTGCTAGTGGCCGAAACATCTACGAGCAGTACTTC.

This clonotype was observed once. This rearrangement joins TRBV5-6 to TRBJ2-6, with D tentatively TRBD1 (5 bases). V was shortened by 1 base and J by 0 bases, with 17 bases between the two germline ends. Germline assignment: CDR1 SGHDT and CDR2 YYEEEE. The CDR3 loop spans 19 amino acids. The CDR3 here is CASSLTGRQFDSGANVLTF. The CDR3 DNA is TGTGCCAGCAGCTTGACTGGCCGACAGTTTGACTCTGGGGCCAACGTCCTGACTTTC. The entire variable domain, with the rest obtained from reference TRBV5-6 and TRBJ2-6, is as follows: DAGVTQSPTHLIKTRGQQVTLRCSPKSGHDTVSWYQQALGQGPQFIFQYYEEEERQRGNFPDRFSGHQFPNYSSELNVNALLLGDSALYLCASSLTGRQFDSGANVLTFGAGSRLTVL.

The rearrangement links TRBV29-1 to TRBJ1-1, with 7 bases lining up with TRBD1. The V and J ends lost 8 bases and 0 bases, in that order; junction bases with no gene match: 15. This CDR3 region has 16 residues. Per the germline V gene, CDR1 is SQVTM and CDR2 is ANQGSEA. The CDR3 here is CSTDGTAPGLNTEAFF. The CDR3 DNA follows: TGCAGCACAGACGGGACAGCTCCTGGGTTGAACACTGAAGCTTTCTTT.

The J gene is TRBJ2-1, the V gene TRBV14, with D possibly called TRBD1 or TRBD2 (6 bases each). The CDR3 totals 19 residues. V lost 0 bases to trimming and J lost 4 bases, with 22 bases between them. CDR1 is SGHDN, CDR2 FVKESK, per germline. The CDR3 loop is CASSQDWPRRGAFYNEQFF. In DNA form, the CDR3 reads TGTGCCAGCAGCCAAGATTGGCCCAGGAGGGGGGCCTTTTACAATGAGCAGTTCTTC.

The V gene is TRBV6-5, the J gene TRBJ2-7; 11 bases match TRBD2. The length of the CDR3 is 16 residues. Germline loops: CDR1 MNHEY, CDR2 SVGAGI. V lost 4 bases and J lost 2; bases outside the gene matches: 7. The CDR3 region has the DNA TGTGCCAGCAGTTCCCCAACTAGCGGGGGACCCTACGAGCAGTACTTC. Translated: CASSSPTSGGPYEQYF.

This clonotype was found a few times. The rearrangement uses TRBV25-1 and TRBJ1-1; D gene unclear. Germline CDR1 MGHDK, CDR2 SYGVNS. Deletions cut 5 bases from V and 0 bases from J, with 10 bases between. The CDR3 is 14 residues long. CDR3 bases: TGTGCCAGCAGTCTGTTGGGGATGAACACTGAAGCTTTCTTT. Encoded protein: CASSLLGMNTEAFF.

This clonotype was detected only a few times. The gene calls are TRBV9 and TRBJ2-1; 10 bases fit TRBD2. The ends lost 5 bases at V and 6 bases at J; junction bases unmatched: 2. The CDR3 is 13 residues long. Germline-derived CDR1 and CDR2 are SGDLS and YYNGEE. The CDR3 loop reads CASSGLAVNEQFF. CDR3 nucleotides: TGTGCCAGCAGTGGACTAGCGGTCAATGAGCAGTTCTTC.

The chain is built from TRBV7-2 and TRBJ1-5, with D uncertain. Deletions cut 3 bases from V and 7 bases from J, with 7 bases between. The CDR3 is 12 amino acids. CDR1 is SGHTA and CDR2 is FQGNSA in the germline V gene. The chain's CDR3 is CASSFRAQPQHF. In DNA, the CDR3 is TGTGCCAGCAGCTTCCGGGCCCAGCCCCAGCATTTT. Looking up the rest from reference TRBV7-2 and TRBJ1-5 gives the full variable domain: GAGVSQSPSNKVTEKGKDVELRCDPISGHTALYWYRQSLGQGLEFLIYFQGNSAPDKSGLPSDRFSAERTGGSVSTLTIQRTQQEDSAVYLCASSFRAQPQHFGDGTRLSIL.

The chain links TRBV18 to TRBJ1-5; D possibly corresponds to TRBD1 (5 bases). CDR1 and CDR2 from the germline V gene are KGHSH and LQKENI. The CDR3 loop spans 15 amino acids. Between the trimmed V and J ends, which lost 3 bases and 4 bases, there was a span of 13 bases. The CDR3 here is CASSPSGTGNQPQHF. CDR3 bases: TGTGCCAGCTCACCTTCAGGGACGGGAAATCAGCCCCAGCATTTT.

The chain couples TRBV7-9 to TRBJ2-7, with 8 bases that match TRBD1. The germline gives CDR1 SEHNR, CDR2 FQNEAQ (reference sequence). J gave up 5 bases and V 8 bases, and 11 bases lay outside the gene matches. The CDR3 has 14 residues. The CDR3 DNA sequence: TGTGCCAGCTTTGGGGAGACAGGGGACCACGAGCAGTACTTC. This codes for CASFGETGDHEQYF.